The clone carrying this T cell receptor beta chain was recorded at least ten times. From the RT-PCR reads, TCRdb called clonotypes with MiXCR, one entry per CDR3 protein. Of fewer than 200,000 distinct CDR3 sequences listed, approximately 31% are singletons. These data originate in a study of patients and donors after allogeneic stem cell transplantation. Sequencing input: blood, either unsorted or a sorted T cell fraction (not recorded which). The sequence came from a human donor who was either an allogeneic HSCT recipient or a stem cell or donor lymphocyte infusion donor (not recorded which). It is not recorded whose cells these are; they may come from a transplant donor.

This CDR3 is CSALLGTNNQPQHF. For the CDR3, the DNA is TGCAGTGCTTTATTGGGGACAAACAATCAGCCCCAGCATTTT. The chain is built from TRBV20-1 and TRBJ1-5; D perhaps matches TRBD1 (6 bases). The germline V and J ends were trimmed by 5 bases and 3 bases, with 14 bases remaining between them. CDR3 size: 14 residues. Germline lookup yields CDR1 DFQATT and CDR2 SNEGSKA (reference sequence).